A single sample gave rise to the 30 T cell receptor beta chains below, sequenced in a study of T cells in Graves' hyperthyroidism and ophthalmopathy. RNA transcripts gave rise to amplified TCR beta CDR3 regions. Initially, a first-round RT-PCR of the TCR CDR3 employed the HTBI primer set. TCRdb re-called the multiplex PCR reads through MiXCR, storing one row per CDR3 protein. The sample yields roughly 630,000 distinct CDR3 sequences, roughly 14% seen once. Sequences were obtained from blood. Receptors were obtained from a woman under 40 with Graves' hyperthyroidism.

This clonotype was seen repeatedly, ten times or more. This chain uses TRBV9 with TRBJ2-7; D is perhaps TRBD1 (5 bases). Per germline, CDR1 SGDLS and CDR2 YYNGEE. The CDR3 covers 15 residues. V gave up 2 bases and J gave up 1 base, with 13 bases separating them. The CDR3, as DNA: TGTGCCAGCAGCGTTGGGGCAGTCTCGTCCTACGAGCAGTACTTC. Its translation is CASSVGAVSSYEQYF.

Remarks on this clonotype: The junction departs from the called germline gene at one end, perhaps through a read error. This chain connects TRBV11-2 to TRBJ2-3; the match to TRBD2 covers 10 bases. The length of the CDR3 is 15 residues. Germline CDR1 and CDR2: SGHAT and FQNNGV. In nucleotides, the CDR3 is TGTGCCAGCAACTTAAGCGGGAGGGCCACAGATACGCAGTATTTT. Its protein is CASNLSGRATDTQYF.

This clonotype was recorded at least ten times. The V gene is TRBV20-1, the J gene TRBJ2-7; D uncertain. The CDR3 sequence is 11 residues long. CDR1 is DFQATT and CDR2 is SNEGSKA in the germline V gene (reference sequence). The DNA of the CDR3 is TGCAGCCCCGCCGAGAAGGGAGAGCAGTACTTC. Translation gives CSPAEKGEQYF.

The rearrangement uses TRBV24-1 and TRBJ2-2; D may be TRBD1 (6 bases). The V gene's germline CDR1 is KGHDR and CDR2 SFDVKD. V lost 9 bases, J lost 0 bases, and 7 bases lay in between. The CDR3 has 13 residues. In DNA, the CDR3 is TGTGCCACCCGGGACACGAACACCGGGGAGCTGTTTTTT. Protein: CATRDTNTGELFF.

Points on this clonotype: With a much larger clone just one base away, this may be a read error. The chain employs TRBV20-1 and TRBJ2-7; 9 bases are a match to TRBD2. The DNA end favors TRBJ2-1, so the J call may be wrong. The CDR3 covers 14 residues. Looked up from germline, CDR1 is DFQATT and CDR2 is SNEGSKA (reference sequence). The CDR3 loop reads CSADSGRGSYEQFF. CDR3 nucleotide sequence: TGCAGTGCCGATAGCGGGAGAGGGAGCTACGAGCAGTTCTTC.

This clonotype appeared a single time. The CDR3 DNA reads TGTGCCATCAGCGCAAACCGAGGGGGTGTCGGAAACACCATATATTTT. Translation: CAISANRGGVGNTIYF. The V gene is TRBV10-3, the J gene TRBJ1-3; possibly TRBD1 for D (6 bases). CDR1 ENHRY and CDR2 SYGVKD come from the germline V gene. This CDR3 contains 16 residues. Trimming shortened V by 6 bases and J by 4 bases, and 19 bases separated the two germline ends.

This clonotype was seen a handful of times. The CDR3 is CASSLAVAAWSSYNEQFF. CDR3 nucleotides: TGTGCCAGCAGCTTAGCGGTCGCCGCCTGGAGCTCCTACAATGAGCAGTTCTTC. The chain couples TRBV7-9 to TRBJ2-1, with D hard to call. This CDR3 is 18 amino acids long. Germline V gene data show CDR1 as SEHNR and CDR2 as FQNEAQ (reference sequence). The V end was cut by 0 bases, the J end by 0 bases, with 15 bases between.

Only a few counts were recorded for this clonotype. The chain recombines TRBV15 with TRBJ1-5, with D maybe TRBD1 (5 bases). The length of the CDR3 is 16 residues. The germline CDR1 and CDR2 sequences are LNHNV and YYDKDF (reference sequence). V lost 0 bases and J 1 base, leaving 10 bases between the germline ends. DNA of the CDR3: TGTGCCACCAGCAGAGAGGGGGGTTCGAGCAATCAGCCCCAGCATTTT. Residues: CATSREGGSSNQPQHF.

This clonotype turned up a few times. The chain combines TRBV20-1 with TRBJ2-7; 8 nucleotides agree with TRBD2. With 0 bases clipped from V and 6 bases from J, the junction kept 19 bases outside the gene matches. Per germline, CDR1 DFQATT and CDR2 SNEGSKA (reference sequence). This CDR3 has 18 amino acids. CDR3 sequence reads: CSARDSPGPAGDDGEQYF. The CDR3 DNA follows: TGCAGTGCTAGAGATTCTCCGGGCCCAGCGGGAGATGATGGCGAGCAGTACTTC.

This clonotype was counted many times. The chain couples TRBV7-3 to TRBJ2-2; no firm D call. Trimming removed 4 bases at V and 0 bases at J, with 12 bases between. CDR3 size: 16 residues. CDR1 is SGHTA and CDR2 is FQGTGA in the germline V gene. The CDR3 sequence is CASSSYDSANTGELFF. The CDR3 DNA is TGTGCCAGCAGCTCGTACGATTCCGCGAACACCGGGGAGCTGTTTTTT.

The sample holds a few counts of this clonotype. The V call is TRBV5-1, the J call TRBJ1-6; D is uncertain. Trimming removed 4 bases at V and 8 bases at J, with 16 bases between. Per germline, CDR1 SGHRS and CDR2 YFSETQ. The CDR3 totals 15 residues. As DNA, the CDR3 is TGCGCCAGCAGCCCCCAGGAGGGTTCGGATTCACCCCTCCACTTT. Translated, it gives CASSPQEGSDSPLHF. The variable domain in full, completed from reference TRBV5-1 and TRBJ1-6, reads KAGVTQTPRYLIKTRGQQVTLSCSPISGHRSVSWYQQTPGQGLQFLFEYFSETQRNKGNFPGRFSGRQFSNSRSEMNVSTLELGDSALYLCASSPQEGSDSPLHFGNGTRLTVT.

This clonotype has a count of ten or more. V gene TRBV7-2 combines with J gene TRBJ2-7; perhaps TRBD2 as D (6 bases). The CDR3 runs 15 residues. V was pared by 0 bases and J by 3 bases, with 12 bases between. Germline V CDR1 and CDR2: SGHTA, FQGNSA. The CDR3 is CASSLALGSHYEQYF. The CDR3, as DNA: TGTGCCAGCAGCTTAGCTCTCGGGAGCCACTACGAGCAGTACTTC.

This clonotype was seen ten or more times. The chain recombines TRBV28 with TRBJ2-3, with D perhaps TRBD1 (6 bases). Germline V lookup: CDR1 MDHEN, CDR2 SYDVKM. Between the trimmed V and J ends, which lost 5 bases and 2 bases, there was a span of 17 bases. This CDR3 comprises 16 residues. CDR3 sequence (DNA): TGTGCCAGCAGTCAACCGGACAGAAGTTACACAGATACGCAGTATTTT. It codes for CASSQPDRSYTDTQYF.

The chain carries TRBV5-1 and TRBJ1-1, with 8 bases matching TRBD1. The CDR3 length is 13 residues. The V gene end was trimmed by 3 bases and the J gene end by 9 bases; junction bases not matched to a gene: 7. CDR1 and CDR2 (germline): SGHRS, YFSETQ. The CDR3 region has the DNA TGCGCCAGCAGCTCAACAGGGGGTTGGCAAGCTTTCTTT. This translates into CASSSTGGWQAFF.

In its sample, this clonotype was seen many times. This chain connects TRBV7-2 to TRBJ2-1, with D perhaps TRBD1 (6 bases). Trimming left V 1 base short and J 2 bases short, with 9 bases between. The CDR3 is made up of 15 amino acids. Looked up from germline, CDR1 is SGHTA and CDR2 is FQGNSA. The CDR3 DNA reads TGTGCCAGCAGCTTAGAAAACAGGGCCTACAATGAGCAGTTCTTC. Amino acid sequence: CASSLENRAYNEQFF. Looking up the rest from reference TRBV7-2 and TRBJ2-1 gives the full variable domain: GAGVSQSPSNKVTEKGKDVELRCDPISGHTALYWYRQSLGQGLEFLIYFQGNSAPDKSGLPSDRFSAERTGGSVSTLTIQRTQQEDSAVYLCASSLENRAYNEQFFGPGTRLTVL.

This clonotype was found a few times. The chain links TRBV18 to TRBJ2-3; no clear D gene. Trimming stripped 2 bases from V and 4 bases from J, with 10 bases between. The germline V gene has CDR1 KGHSH and CDR2 LQKENI. The CDR3 consists of 14 residues. CDR3 DNA: TGTGCCAGCTCACCAAACCAGGCCCCAGATACGCAGTATTTT. Its protein product is CASSPNQAPDTQYF. Based on the CDR3 plus reference TRBV18 and TRBJ2-3, the full variable domain is NAGVMQNPRHLVRRRGQEARLRCSPMKGHSHVYWYRQLPEEGLKFMVYLQKENIIDESGMPKERFSAEFPKEGPSILRIQQVVRGDSAAYFCASSPNQAPDTQYFGPGTRLTVL.

The rearrangement links TRBV5-1 to TRBJ2-2; 7 positions agree with TRBD1. The ends lost 5 bases at V and 4 bases at J; junction bases unmatched: 8. The germline V gene encodes CDR1 SGHRS and CDR2 YFSETQ. The CDR3 length is 15 residues. The CDR3 nucleotides are TGCGCCAGCAGTCTCACAGGGGCTGGCACCGGGGAGCTGTTTTTT. Protein: CASSLTGAGTGELFF.

This clonotype was observed at least ten times. The rearrangement uses TRBV9 and TRBJ2-7; 8 bases line up with TRBD2. CDR1 is SGDLS and CDR2 is YYNGEE in the germline V gene. There are 15 residues in the CDR3. The V segment lost 3 bases and the J segment 5 bases; nucleotides outside the gene matches: 10. The CDR3 is CASSALLAGVNEQYF. CDR3 in DNA: TGTGCCAGCAGCGCCCTTCTAGCGGGTGTCAACGAGCAGTACTTC.

This clonotype has at least ten counts. This chain connects TRBV10-1 to TRBJ2-7; 8 bases fit TRBD2. This CDR3 region has 15 residues. Germline CDR1 WNHNN, CDR2 SYGVQD (reference sequence). V dropped 8 bases and J dropped 3; count of bases not matched to a gene: 12. The CDR3 region has the DNA TGCGCCAGCCCAACCGTGCGGGAGGCTAACTACGAGCAGTACTTC. Its translation: CASPTVREANYEQYF.

This clonotype was recorded a few times. The chain employs TRBV6-1 and TRBJ2-5, with D perhaps given as TRBD1 or TRBD2 (5 bases each). Germline assignment: CDR1 MNHNS and CDR2 SASEGT. Deletions cut 5 bases from V and 5 bases from J, with 18 bases between. This CDR3 is built from 15 residues. The CDR3 DNA sequence: TGTGCCAGCAGTCCACGAGTGGGGGTCGGGGAGACCCAGTACTTC. Translation gives CASSPRVGVGETQYF.

This clonotype was detected ten times or more. The chain carries TRBV7-9 and TRBJ2-1; D remains unclear. The CDR3 spans 15 residues. V lost 5 bases, J lost 0 bases, and 11 bases lay in between. CDR1 is SEHNR, CDR2 FQNEAQ, per germline (reference sequence). DNA for the CDR3: TGTGCCAGCAGCCCCCGACCTAGCTCCTACAATGAGCAGTTCTTC. Its translation: CASSPRPSSYNEQFF.

This clonotype occurred many times. The J gene is TRBJ2-1, the V gene TRBV5-8; D uncertain. CDR3 length equals 16 residues. Germline assignment: CDR1 SGHTS and CDR2 YDEGEE. V was pared by 4 bases and J by 6 bases, with 20 bases between. In DNA, the CDR3 is TGTGCCAGCAGCCCCCGCACGGAGCAAAGGGTCAATGAGCAGTTCTTC. Amino acids: CASSPRTEQRVNEQFF.

This clonotype has more than one count but fewer than ten. This rearrangement joins TRBV28 to TRBJ1-4, with 7 bases lining up with TRBD1. This CDR3 contains 15 residues. The germline V gene encodes CDR1 MDHEN and CDR2 SYDVKM. V shed 5 bases and J 6 bases; nucleotides not matched to a gene: 9. The CDR3, as DNA: TGTGCCAGCAGTCCCACATCAGGGGGAGATGAAAAACTGTTTTTT. Translated: CASSPTSGGDEKLFF.

This clonotype turned up a few times. J is TRBJ2-3 and V is TRBV19; D unclear. The germline gives CDR1 LNHDA, CDR2 SQIVND (reference sequence). The CDR3 has 15 amino acids. With 7 bases removed from V and 1 base from J, the gap between germline ends came to 15 bases. CDR3: CASTWTGRGTDTQYF. The DNA of the CDR3 is TGTGCCAGTACGTGGACGGGCCGTGGCACAGATACGCAGTATTTT.

This rearrangement joins TRBV28 to TRBJ2-2; D is uncertain. From germline, CDR1 is MDHEN and CDR2 SYDVKM. The CDR3 consists of 13 residues. Trimming pared 6 bases from V and 4 bases from J, leaving 9 bases between. The CDR3, as DNA: TGTGCCAGCAGGAGACACCTCACCGGGGAGCTGTTTTTT. Translated: CASRRHLTGELFF.

This clonotype was counted only a few times. The V gene is TRBV12-5, the J gene TRBJ2-1; D ambiguous. The CDR3 totals 17 residues. V dropped 0 bases and J dropped 6 bases, with 18 bases sitting between them. Germline V gene sequence: CDR1 LGHNT, CDR2 FRNRAP. This CDR3 reads CASGLVRPASGVNEQFF. The DNA of the CDR3 is TGTGCTAGTGGTTTGGTACGCCCAGCCTCTGGGGTCAATGAGCAGTTCTTC.

This clonotype was detected many times. CDR3 protein: CASSLPRTAQSGYTF. Here the CDR3 DNA reads TGTGCCAGCAGTTTACCTAGGACAGCCCAGAGTGGCTACACCTTC. This chain joins TRBV28 and TRBJ1-2; D may be TRBD1 (6 bases). This CDR3 comprises 15 residues. From germline, CDR1 is MDHEN and CDR2 SYDVKM. V lost 2 bases and J 7 bases, leaving 17 bases between the germline ends.

This clonotype was counted many times. J is TRBJ1-2 and V is TRBV20-1; maybe TRBD1 (6 bases). V lost 5 bases, J lost 0 bases, and 10 bases lay in between. This CDR3 region has 13 residues. Germline lookup yields CDR1 DFQATT and CDR2 SNEGSKA (reference sequence). The CDR3 nucleotides are TGCAGTGCTCTAGGGGGGTCTAACTATGGCTACACCTTC. Its protein is CSALGGSNYGYTF.

Concerning this clonotype: This may arise from a read error, as a much more abundant clone is one base away. The genes are TRBV5-1 and TRBJ1-1; 10 bases line up with TRBD1. The V gene end was trimmed by 5 bases and the J gene end by 5 bases; junction bases not matched to a gene: 6. Germline V gene lookup returns CDR1 SGHRS and CDR2 YFSETQ. CDR3 size: 14 residues. The CDR3 spells CASRTDRGWTEAFF. CDR3 nucleotide sequence: TGCGCCAGCAGAACGGACAGGGGGTGGACTGAAGCTTTCTTT.

This clonotype was seen more than once but under ten times. The rearrangement links TRBV5-5 to TRBJ1-3; D is unresolved. Germline loops: CDR1 SGHKS, CDR2 YYEKEE (reference sequence). The V end was cut by 1 base, the J end by 2 bases, with 10 bases between. The CDR3 sequence is 15 residues long. The CDR3 DNA reads TGTGCCAGCAGCTTGCGTGACGGTACTGGAAACACCATATATTTT. This encodes CASSLRDGTGNTIYF.